The next 20 T cell receptor beta chains were all read from a single sample in a study of OX40 agonist ivuxolimab in advanced cancers. Here immunoSEQ multiplex PCR was the method, and the copy in TCRdb shows in-frame clones only, minus some. Among about 73,000 clones listed, around 90% were seen once. Sequencing used CD4+ or CD8+ T cells sorted from blood, obtained in a trial of the OX40 agonist ivuxolimab. The receptors were sampled from an adult with an advanced solid tumor such as melanoma, head and neck, liver or kidney cancer.

The V call is TRBV6-5, the J call TRBJ2-1, with TRBD2 as a possible D gene (5 bases). The CDR3 loop spans 13 amino acids. Germline V lookup: CDR1 MNHEY, CDR2 SVGAGI. Trimming left V 2 bases short and J 5 bases short, with 7 bases between. The CDR3 nucleotides are TGTGCCAGCAGTTACCGGGGTGACAATGAGCAGTTCTTC. Its translation is CASSYRGDNEQFF.

The J gene is TRBJ1-2, the V gene TRBV28, with 8 bases that match TRBD1. Germline V gene sequence: CDR1 MDHEN, CDR2 SYDVKM. The trim removed 6 bases at V and 3 bases at J, leaving 9 bases unmatched. The CDR3 spans 15 residues. This chain's CDR3 is CASSIPGQGDYGYTF. CDR3 in DNA: TGTGCCAGCAGCATCCCCGGACAGGGTGACTATGGCTACACCTTC.

The chain links TRBV28 to TRBJ1-2, with 9 bases matching TRBD1. The junction had 10 bases not matched to a gene; V was cut back by 4 bases and J by 4 bases. The germline V gene has CDR1 MDHEN and CDR2 SYDVKM. The CDR3 consists of 16 residues. The chain's CDR3 is CASSSIQGQGTYGYTF. The CDR3 nucleotides read TGTGCCAGCAGTTCCATACAAGGACAGGGGACCTATGGCTACACCTTC.

The chain couples TRBV19 to TRBJ2-2; maybe TRBD2 (7 bases). The V end was cut by 9 bases, the J end by 4 bases, with 18 bases between. The CDR3 contains 15 residues. In germline, CDR1 is LNHDA, CDR2 SQIVND (reference sequence). The DNA of the CDR3 is TGTGCCAGCGCCGCGGGGGCCTCCGGCACCGGGGAGCTGTTTTTT. Amino acid sequence: CASAAGASGTGELFF.

The gene calls are TRBV5-6 and TRBJ2-5; D is unresolved. Per the germline V gene, CDR1 is SGHDT and CDR2 is YYEEEE. This CDR3 spans 14 amino acids. V lost 0 bases, J lost 5 bases, and 11 bases lay in between. CDR3 coding DNA: TGTGCCAGCAGCTTGGCGATCGCCCGTGAGACCCAGTACTTC. Translating it yields CASSLAIARETQYF.

This rearrangement joins TRBV19 to TRBJ2-7; 7 nucleotides agree with TRBD2. Germline CDR1 is LNHDA and CDR2 is SQIVND (reference sequence). V lost 4 bases to trimming and J lost 5 bases; unmatched junction nucleotides: 8. This CDR3 region has 14 residues. The chain's CDR3 is CASSRAGATHEQYF. CDR3 coding DNA: TGTGCCAGTAGTAGGGCGGGAGCAACCCACGAGCAGTACTTC.

This clone was detected once. The chain is built from TRBV28 and TRBJ1-1, with 9 bases that match TRBD1. Germline trimming cut 4 bases from V and 5 bases from J; bases unmatched to any gene: 8. There are 15 residues in the CDR3. Per the germline V gene, CDR1 is MDHEN and CDR2 is SYDVKM. The CDR3 DNA is TGTGCCAGCAGTTCCTCCGGGACAGGGTTGACTGAAGCTTTCTTT. Amino acids: CASSSSGTGLTEAFF.

This chain uses TRBV19 with TRBJ2-1; a possible D gene is TRBD2 (6 bases). Deletions cut 7 bases from V and 0 bases from J, with 19 bases between. The germline gives CDR1 LNHDA, CDR2 SQIVND (reference sequence). This CDR3 has 17 residues. This chain's CDR3 is CASKGGSGQSSYNEQFF. CDR3 sequence (DNA): TGTGCCAGTAAGGGTGGTAGCGGCCAGAGCTCCTACAATGAGCAGTTCTTC. Looking up the rest from reference TRBV19 and TRBJ2-1 gives the full variable domain: DGGITQSPKYLFRKEGQNVTLSCEQNLNHDAMYWYRQDPGQGLRLIYYSQIVNDFQKGDIAEGYSVSREKKESFPLTVTSAQKNPTAFYLCASKGGSGQSSYNEQFFGPGTRLTVL.

The chain has TRBV5-1 and TRBJ2-7; D remains ambiguous. There are 14 residues in the CDR3. Trimming removed 1 base at V and 1 base at J, with 9 bases between. Germline V CDR1 and CDR2: SGHRS, YFSETQ. CDR3 DNA sequence: TGCGCCAGCAGCTTGAGGCTGAATTCCTACGAGCAGTACTTC. Amino acid sequence: CASSLRLNSYEQYF.

The chain joins TRBV4-1 to TRBJ2-1; 8 bases map to TRBD2. The junction had 15 bases not matched to a gene; V was cut back by 2 bases and J by 3 bases. From germline, CDR1 is MGHRA and CDR2 YSYEKL. The CDR3 length is 19 residues. CDR3 protein: CASSQLLRGGPYYYNEQFF. The CDR3 DNA sequence: TGCGCCAGCAGCCAACTACTACGGGGGGGTCCCTACTACTACAATGAGCAGTTCTTC.

The chain has TRBV9 and TRBJ2-7, with 9 bases that match TRBD2. This CDR3 region has 17 residues. From germline, CDR1 is SGDLS and CDR2 YYNGEE. V lost 3 bases, J lost 9 bases, and 19 bases stayed unmatched. CDR3 DNA: TGTGCCAGCAGCGCCCGACGAGGGGTAGCGGGAGCGGAGGCGCAGTACTTC. Translating it yields CASSARRGVAGAEAQYF.

Here the CDR3 DNA reads TGTGCCAGCAGGCAGACGGGGGAGACCCAGTACTTC. It codes for CASRQTGETQYF. The V gene is TRBV7-8, the J gene TRBJ2-5, with D perhaps matching TRBD2 (5 bases). CDR3 length equals 12 residues. V was pared by 6 bases and J by 5 bases, with 10 bases between. The germline V gene has CDR1 SGHVS and CDR2 FQNEAQ.

This chain connects TRBV11-2 to TRBJ2-7, with D possibly TRBD2 on 5 matching bases. The germline V gene has CDR1 SGHAT and CDR2 FQNNGV. This CDR3 spans 12 amino acids. Trimming pared 1 base from V and 7 bases from J, leaving 8 bases between. The CDR3: CASSLGGGEQYF. CDR3 DNA: TGTGCCAGCAGCTTAGGCGGAGGAGAGCAGTACTTC.

The genes are TRBV6-5 and TRBJ1-1; 9 bases line up with TRBD1. V shed 6 bases and J 7 bases; nucleotides not matched to a gene: 9. This CDR3 region has 14 residues. CDR1 is MNHEY, CDR2 SVGAGI, per germline. The CDR3 DNA reads TGTGCCAGCAGGCCCGGGACAGGGACTAGTGAAGCTTTCTTT. Its protein is CASRPGTGTSEAFF.

This chain joins TRBV19 and TRBJ2-1; D uncertain. V was clipped by 7 bases and J by 0 bases, with 13 bases between them. This CDR3 has 15 amino acids. Germline lookup yields CDR1 LNHDA and CDR2 SQIVND (reference sequence). The CDR3 DNA is TGTGCCAGTATTCCCCGGGTCGGCTCCTACAATGAGCAGTTCTTC. Amino acid sequence: CASIPRVGSYNEQFF. The whole variable domain, remainder taken from reference TRBV19 and TRBJ2-1, is DGGITQSPKYLFRKEGQNVTLSCEQNLNHDAMYWYRQDPGQGLRLIYYSQIVNDFQKGDIAEGYSVSREKKESFPLTVTSAQKNPTAFYLCASIPRVGSYNEQFFGPGTRLTVL.

The chain links TRBV18 to TRBJ2-2; TRBD2 agrees at 7 bases. Per germline, CDR1 KGHSH and CDR2 LQKENI. Unmatched junction bases numbered 6, after V lost 4 bases and J lost 1 base. This CDR3 is 16 amino acids long. The CDR3 loop is CASSQGRVENTGELFF. CDR3 DNA sequence: TGTGCCAGCTCACAAGGGAGGGTAGAGAACACCGGGGAGCTGTTTTTT.

The V and J genes are TRBV6-5 and TRBJ2-7; TRBD2 might be the D (5 bases). CDR3 length: 13 residues. Trimming shortened V by 6 bases and J by 1 base, and 10 bases separated the two germline ends. Per germline, CDR1 MNHEY and CDR2 SVGAGI. The CDR3 loop reads CASRLDVSYEQYF. In nucleotides, the CDR3 is TGTGCCAGCAGACTAGATGTGTCCTACGAGCAGTACTTC.

V usage is TRBV19 and J usage is TRBJ1-2, with unresolved D. V gave up 6 bases and J gave up 3 bases, with 8 bases separating them. The CDR3 spans 12 residues. Per the germline V gene, CDR1 is LNHDA and CDR2 is SQIVND (reference sequence). CDR3 protein: CASRSKDYGYTF. The CDR3 region has the DNA TGTGCCAGTAGAAGCAAGGACTATGGCTACACCTTC. The complete variable domain, with remaining parts taken from reference TRBV19 and TRBJ1-2, reads DGGITQSPKYLFRKEGQNVTLSCEQNLNHDAMYWYRQDPGQGLRLIYYSQIVNDFQKGDIAEGYSVSREKKESFPLTVTSAQKNPTAFYLCASRSKDYGYTFGSGTRLTVV.

The V and J genes are TRBV7-2 and TRBJ2-1; 9 bases line up with TRBD2. V was pared by 1 base and J by 6 bases, with 4 bases of the junction left unmatched. Germline V CDR1 and CDR2: SGHTA, FQGNSA. The CDR3 loop spans 15 amino acids. The CDR3 loop reads CASSLGLAGINEQFF. The CDR3 bases are TGTGCCAGCAGCTTAGGGCTAGCGGGAATCAATGAGCAGTTCTTC.

The chain uses TRBV7-9 and TRBJ2-3; 7 bases align to TRBD2. J gave up 7 bases and V 5 bases, and 9 bases lay outside the gene matches. Germline V gene sequence: CDR1 SEHNR, CDR2 FQNEAQ (reference sequence). This CDR3 region has 14 residues. The CDR3 DNA follows: TGTGCCAGCAGCCCTAGCGGAGAGGCAAATACGCAGTATTTT. The encoded protein is CASSPSGEANTQYF.